These 8 T cell receptor beta chains share one sample of origin, sequenced in a study of PD-1 blockade in classical Hodgkin lymphoma. This sample's time point: newly diagnosed, previously untreated cHL patient sample. Starting with thawed PBMCs, CD4+ T cells were purified by magnetic negative selection. Assay: immunoSEQ multiplex PCR; the TCRdb copy retains only in-frame clones and omits some. Of 20,000 to 25,000 clones in the sample, about 90% were seen once. Specimen: CD4+ T cells from blood. Receptors were obtained from a human donor with classical Hodgkin lymphoma.

This chain uses TRBV18 with TRBJ1-2; D possibly corresponds to TRBD1 (5 bases). Germline V CDR1 and CDR2: KGHSH, LQKENI. The CDR3 runs 13 residues. Trimming took 3 bases from V and 5 from J, leaving 10 bases between them. The DNA of the CDR3 is TGTGCCAGCTCACCTGCGACAGAGTATGGCTACACCTTC. Protein: CASSPATEYGYTF.

The chain carries TRBV19 and TRBJ2-3; D gene ambiguous. Germline V gene lookup returns CDR1 LNHDA and CDR2 SQIVND (reference sequence). Trimming removed 6 bases at V and 5 bases at J, with 12 bases between. The CDR3 sequence is 13 residues long. CDR3 protein: CASSPGARDTQYF. CDR3 sequence (DNA): TGTGCCAGTAGCCCCGGCGCCCGAGATACGCAGTATTTT.

The V gene is TRBV6-5, the J gene TRBJ2-5; 7 nucleotides match TRBD1. V was pared by 2 bases and J by 5 bases, with 5 bases of the junction left unmatched. The germline V gene has CDR1 MNHEY and CDR2 SVGAGI. The CDR3 loop spans 14 amino acids. DNA for the CDR3: TGTGCCAGCAGTTACGACAGGGCCAGGGAGACCCAGTACTTC. Residues: CASSYDRARETQYF.

The V call is TRBV6-6, the J call TRBJ1-5; D unresolved. There are 15 residues in the CDR3. Germline lookup yields CDR1 MNHNY and CDR2 SVGAGI (reference sequence). V was clipped by 7 bases and J by 0 bases, with 13 bases between them. CDR3 DNA: TGTGCCAGCACAATGGGGTCCTATAGCAATCAGCCCCAGCATTTT. Translated, it gives CASTMGSYSNQPQHF.

The V call is TRBV30, the J call TRBJ1-5; the match to TRBD1 covers 9 bases. The ends lost 0 bases at V and 6 bases at J; junction bases unmatched: 3. There are 14 residues in the CDR3. The V gene's germline CDR1 is GTSNPN and CDR2 SVGIG (reference sequence). The CDR3 DNA reads TGTGCCTGGAGTGTTGGGACAGGGTTTCAGCCCCAGCATTTT. Translation gives CAWSVGTGFQPQHF. The full variable domain, in which reference TRBV30 and TRBJ1-5 provide the parts outside the CDR3, is SQTIHQWPATLVQPVGSPLSLECTVEGTSNPNLYWYRQAAGRGLQLLFYSVGIGQISSEVPQNLSASRPQDRQFILSSKKLLLSDSGFYLCAWSVGTGFQPQHFGDGTRLSIL.

The V call is TRBV28, the J call TRBJ2-3, with 7 bases that match TRBD1. CDR3 length: 14 amino acids. V trimming: 7 bases; J trimming: 1 base; junction bases outside the gene matches: 5. Germline V CDR1 and CDR2: MDHEN, SYDVKM. The CDR3 DNA sequence: TGTGCCAGCAAAGGGGGCGGCGGCACAGATACGCAGTATTTT. Protein product: CASKGGGGTDTQYF.

V gene TRBV6-1 combines with J gene TRBJ2-3; maybe TRBD1 (5 bases). From germline, CDR1 is MNHNS and CDR2 SASEGT. There are 14 residues in the CDR3. V gave up 3 bases and J gave up 0 bases, with 7 bases separating them. For the CDR3, the DNA is TGTGCCAGCAGTGATGGGGCTAGCACAGATACGCAGTATTTT. Protein sequence: CASSDGASTDTQYF.

The chain joins TRBV11-3 to TRBJ2-3, with TRBD1 identical over 7 bases. The CDR3 has 15 residues. Looked up from germline, CDR1 is SGHNT and CDR2 is YENEEA. V gave up 7 bases and J gave up 4 bases; unmatched junction bases: 11. The CDR3 nucleotides are TGTGCCAGCACCACCGGGACAGTGGAGTCAGATACGCAGTATTTT. This gives the protein CASTTGTVESDTQYF.